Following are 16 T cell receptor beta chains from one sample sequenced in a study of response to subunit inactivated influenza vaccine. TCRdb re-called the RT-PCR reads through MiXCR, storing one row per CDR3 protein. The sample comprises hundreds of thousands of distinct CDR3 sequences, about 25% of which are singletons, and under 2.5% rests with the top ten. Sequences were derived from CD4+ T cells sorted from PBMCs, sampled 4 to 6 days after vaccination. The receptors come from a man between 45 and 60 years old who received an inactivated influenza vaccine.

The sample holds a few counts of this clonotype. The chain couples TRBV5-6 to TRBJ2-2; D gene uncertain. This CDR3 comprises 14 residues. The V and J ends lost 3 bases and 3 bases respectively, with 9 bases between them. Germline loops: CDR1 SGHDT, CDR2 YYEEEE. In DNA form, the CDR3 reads TGTGCCAGCAGCTCGGACGCATACACCGGGGAGCTGTTTTTT. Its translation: CASSSDAYTGELFF.

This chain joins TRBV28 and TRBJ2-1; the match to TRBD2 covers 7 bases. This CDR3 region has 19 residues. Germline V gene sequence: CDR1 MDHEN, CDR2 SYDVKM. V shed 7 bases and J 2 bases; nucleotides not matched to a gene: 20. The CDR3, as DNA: TGTGCCAGCACCTCCCCCGGGGGGAGGGCCCCAAAGCCCTACAATGAGCAGTTCTTC. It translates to CASTSPGGRAPKPYNEQFF.

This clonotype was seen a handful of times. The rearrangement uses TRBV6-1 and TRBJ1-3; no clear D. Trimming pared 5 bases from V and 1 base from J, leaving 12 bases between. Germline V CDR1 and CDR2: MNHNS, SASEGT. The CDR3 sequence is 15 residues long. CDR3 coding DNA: TGTGCCAGCAGTCCCCGGACTTTATCTGGAAACACCATATATTTT. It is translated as CASSPRTLSGNTIYF.

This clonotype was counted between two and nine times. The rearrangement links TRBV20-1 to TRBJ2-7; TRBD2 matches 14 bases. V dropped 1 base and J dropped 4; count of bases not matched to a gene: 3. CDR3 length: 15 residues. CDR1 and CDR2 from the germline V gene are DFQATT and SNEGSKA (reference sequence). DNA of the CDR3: TGCAGTGCTAGAGGCAGACTAGCGGGGGGGTACGAGCAGTACTTC. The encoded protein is CSARGRLAGGYEQYF.

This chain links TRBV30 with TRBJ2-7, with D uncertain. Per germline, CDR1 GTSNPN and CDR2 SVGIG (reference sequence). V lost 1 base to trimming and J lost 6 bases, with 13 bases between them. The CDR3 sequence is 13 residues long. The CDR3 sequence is CAWSGSVFGEQYF. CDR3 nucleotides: TGTGCCTGGAGTGGAAGTGTGTTCGGCGAGCAGTACTTC. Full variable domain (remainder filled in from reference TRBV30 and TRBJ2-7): SQTIHQWPATLVQPVGSPLSLECTVEGTSNPNLYWYRQAAGRGLQLLFYSVGIGQISSEVPQNLSASRPQDRQFILSSKKLLLSDSGFYLCAWSGSVFGEQYFGPGTRLTVT.

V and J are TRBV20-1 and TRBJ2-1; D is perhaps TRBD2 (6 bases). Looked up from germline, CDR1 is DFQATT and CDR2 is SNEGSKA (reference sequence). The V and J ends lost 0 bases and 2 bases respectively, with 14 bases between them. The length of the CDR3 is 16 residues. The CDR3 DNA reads TGCAGTGCTAGAGATTTTGAGGGAGGACCCTACAATGAGCAGTTCTTC. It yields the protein CSARDFEGGPYNEQFF.

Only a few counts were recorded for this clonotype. CDR3 residues: CSAIREVANIEQFF. The CDR3 bases are TGCAGTGCTATACGGGAGGTCGCGAATATTGAGCAGTTCTTC. V is TRBV20-1 and J is TRBJ2-1; 7 bases map to TRBD2. V was pared by 4 bases and J by 9 bases, with 12 bases of the junction left unmatched. Germline V lookup: CDR1 DFQATT, CDR2 SNEGSKA (reference sequence). This CDR3 has 14 amino acids.

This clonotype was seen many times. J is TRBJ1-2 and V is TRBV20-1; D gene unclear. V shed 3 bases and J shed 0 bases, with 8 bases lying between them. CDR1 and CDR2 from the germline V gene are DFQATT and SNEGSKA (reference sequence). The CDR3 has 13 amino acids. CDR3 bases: TGCAGTGCTAGGGAACAGACTAACTATGGCTACACCTTC. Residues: CSAREQTNYGYTF.

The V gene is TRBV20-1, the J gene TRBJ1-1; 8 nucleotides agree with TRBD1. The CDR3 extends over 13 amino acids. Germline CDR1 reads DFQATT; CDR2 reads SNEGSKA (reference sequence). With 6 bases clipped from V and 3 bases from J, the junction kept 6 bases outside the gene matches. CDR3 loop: CSAPTGADTEAFF. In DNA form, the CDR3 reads TGCAGTGCGCCGACAGGGGCCGACACTGAAGCTTTCTTT.

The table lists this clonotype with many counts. The CDR3 sequence is CASSSPGDGYGYTF. The CDR3 coding sequence is TGTGCCAGCAGTAGCCCCGGAGATGGCTATGGCTACACCTTC. J is TRBJ1-2 and V is TRBV6-1, with no clear D. Trimming cost V 5 bases and J 4 bases, with 14 bases left between them. Germline loops: CDR1 MNHNS, CDR2 SASEGT. The CDR3 is 14 amino acids.

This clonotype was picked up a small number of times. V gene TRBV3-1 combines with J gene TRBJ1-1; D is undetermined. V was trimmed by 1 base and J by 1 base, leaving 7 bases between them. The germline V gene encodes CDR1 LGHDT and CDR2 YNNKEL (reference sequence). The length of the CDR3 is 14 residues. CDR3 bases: TGTGCCAGCAGCCAAGGGCGGTCGAACACTGAAGCTTTCTTT. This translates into CASSQGRSNTEAFF.

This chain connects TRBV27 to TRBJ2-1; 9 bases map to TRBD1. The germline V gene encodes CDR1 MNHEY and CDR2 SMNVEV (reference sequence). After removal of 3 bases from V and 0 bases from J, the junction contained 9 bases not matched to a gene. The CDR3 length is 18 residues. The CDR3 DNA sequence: TGTGCCAGCAGTTTTTCCGGGACAGGGCGGAGCTCCTACAATGAGCAGTTCTTC. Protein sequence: CASSFSGTGRSSYNEQFF.

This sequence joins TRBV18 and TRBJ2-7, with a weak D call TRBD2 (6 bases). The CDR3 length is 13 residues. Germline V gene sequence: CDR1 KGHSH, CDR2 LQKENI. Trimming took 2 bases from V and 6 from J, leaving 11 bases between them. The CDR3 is CASSPETRGEQYF. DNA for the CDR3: TGTGCCAGCTCACCAGAGACTAGAGGCGAGCAGTACTTC.

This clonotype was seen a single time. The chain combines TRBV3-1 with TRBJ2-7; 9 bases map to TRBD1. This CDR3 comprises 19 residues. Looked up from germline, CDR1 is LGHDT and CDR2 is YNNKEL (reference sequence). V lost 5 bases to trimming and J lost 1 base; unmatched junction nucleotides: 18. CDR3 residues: CASSSRGGTGMTRSYEQYF. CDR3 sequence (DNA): TGTGCCAGCAGCTCACGGGGCGGGACAGGGATGACACGATCCTACGAGCAGTACTTC.

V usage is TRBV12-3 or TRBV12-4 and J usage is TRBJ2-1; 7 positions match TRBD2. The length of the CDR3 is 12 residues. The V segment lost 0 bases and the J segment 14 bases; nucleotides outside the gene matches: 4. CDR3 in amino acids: CASSLAGGPKFF. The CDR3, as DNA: TGTGCCAGCAGTTTAGCGGGAGGGCCAAAGTTCTTC.

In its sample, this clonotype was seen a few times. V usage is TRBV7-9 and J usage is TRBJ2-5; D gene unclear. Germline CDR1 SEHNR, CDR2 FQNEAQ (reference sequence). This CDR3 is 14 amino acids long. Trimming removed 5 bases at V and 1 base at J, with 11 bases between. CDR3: CASSHQAIQETQYF. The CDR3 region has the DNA TGTGCCAGCAGCCACCAGGCTATCCAAGAGACCCAGTACTTC.